A selection of T cell receptor beta chains follows, all from one sample in a study of T cell responses to AZD1222 COVID-19 vaccine. Some clones are missing from TCRdb's copy, which holds only in-frame ones; the method was immunoSEQ multiplex PCR. Among roughly 130,000 clones listed, around 85% were seen once. Source: peripheral blood, taken on day 0 of AZD1222 vaccination. These receptors originate from an adult in good health. Both conserved end residues are part of each CDR3. The D gene is left open where the match is weak. Size values are once, few and many counts, or a class for expanded clones, and some rows have none.

V gene	clone size	J gene	D gene	CDR3 DNA	CDR3 protein
TRBV30	-	TRBJ1-1	-	TGTGCCTGGAGGGTGAACACTGAAGCTTTCTTT	CAWRVNTEAFF
TRBV11-2	-	TRBJ1-2	-	TGTGCCAGCAGCTTAGATCTTAGTTACTATGGCTACACCTTC	CASSLDLSYYGYTF
TRBV11-1	-	TRBJ2-3	-	TGTGCCAGCGGGAGCATGGGGGGCGCAGATACGCAGTATTTT	CASGSMGGADTQYF
TRBV30	-	TRBJ2-7	-	TGTGCCTGGAGTAGGGCGACGGGGACGGACGAGCAGTACTTC	CAWSRATGTDEQYF
TRBV19	-	TRBJ1-5	-	TGTGCCAGTAGAAGGGACGGCCAGGGTAACAATCAGCCCCAGCATTTT	CASRRDGQGNNQPQHF
TRBV4-1	-	TRBJ2-5	-	TGCGCCAGCAGCCAAGGTTGGGGGCGACAAGGCGAGACCCAGTACTTC	CASSQGWGRQGETQYF
TRBV7-3	-	TRBJ2-6	TRBD2	TGTGCCAGCAGCGGGAGGGGTCCCGGGGCCAACGTCCTGACTTTC	CASSGRGPGANVLTF
TRBV5-4	few	TRBJ2-3	-	TGTGCCAGCAGCTTGTCCACCTTAGGCACAGATACGCAGTATTTT	CASSLSTLGTDTQYF
TRBV24-1	-	TRBJ2-1	-	TGTGCCACCAGTGGGGCCAGGGGTCCCAATGAGCAGTTCTTC	CATSGARGPNEQFF
TRBV7-3	-	TRBJ2-7	-	TGTGCCAGCAGCTTATATAACAGCCCCTACGAGCAGTACTTC	CASSLYNSPYEQYF
TRBV5-1	-	TRBJ1-4	-	TGCGCCAGCAGTAGGTCGACGTCAACTAATGAAAAACTGTTTTTT	CASSRSTSTNEKLFF